This entry is about one T cell receptor (beta chain). Its antigen is unknown. Profiled with immunoSEQ multiplex PCR; TCRdb holds only in-frame clones, not every one. In the table there are some 180,000 clones, around nine tenths of which are singletons. This record belongs to a study of cytomegalovirus exposure and HLA in healthy donors. Trimming removed 2 bases from V and 5 bases from J, with 16 bases in between. Germline CDR1 reads SGDLS; CDR2 reads YYNGEE. The CDR3 is made up of 15 amino acids. Whole-study findings and limits: Cytomegalovirus association was assigned to about 150 TCR beta chains. Subsequent analysis revealed that first-cohort TCR clusters tended to co-occur in the 110 or so validation repertoires. Most TCRs appeared rarely, but some public TCRs recurred in many donors.

The study drew the donors from its approximately 110-subject validation cohort, separate from the approximately 670-subject first cohort. Sequenced input: PBMCs. This chain joins TRBV9 and TRBJ1-1, with D possibly being TRBD1 (6 bases). The TCR was taken from a man aged 30-40 years in good health and CMV-seropositive. The DNA of the CDR3 is TGTGCCAGCAGCGTCGGAGGGGGGGCGTCGACTGAAGCTTTCTTT. Translating gives CASSVGGGASTEAFF.